The clone carrying this T cell receptor beta chain has a handful of counts. This sample is drawn from a study of blood T cells in healthy people across ages. Through a sample-barcoded 5' primer and a J-beta primer mix, a second PCR was run for roughly 7 to 12 cycles. Each TCR beta cDNA got a 12-nucleotide random molecular identifier. Each CDR3 protein is one row after TCRdb ran MiXCR on the 5' RACE reads. The sample carries around 1,600,000 distinct CDR3 sequences, approximately 39% recorded once. The V end lost 7 bases, the J end lost 7 bases, and 16 bases lay between the germline ends. CDR1 and CDR2 (germline): SNHLY, FYNNEI. This CDR3 region has 14 residues.

This chain uses TRBV2 with TRBJ1-4, with unresolved D. The sequenced sample consisted of blood. The sequence came from a young woman in good health. CDR3 sequence (DNA): TGTGCCAGCAAGCAAGAGAGCTCGGGTGAAAAACTGTTTTTT. This gives the protein CASKQESSGEKLFF.